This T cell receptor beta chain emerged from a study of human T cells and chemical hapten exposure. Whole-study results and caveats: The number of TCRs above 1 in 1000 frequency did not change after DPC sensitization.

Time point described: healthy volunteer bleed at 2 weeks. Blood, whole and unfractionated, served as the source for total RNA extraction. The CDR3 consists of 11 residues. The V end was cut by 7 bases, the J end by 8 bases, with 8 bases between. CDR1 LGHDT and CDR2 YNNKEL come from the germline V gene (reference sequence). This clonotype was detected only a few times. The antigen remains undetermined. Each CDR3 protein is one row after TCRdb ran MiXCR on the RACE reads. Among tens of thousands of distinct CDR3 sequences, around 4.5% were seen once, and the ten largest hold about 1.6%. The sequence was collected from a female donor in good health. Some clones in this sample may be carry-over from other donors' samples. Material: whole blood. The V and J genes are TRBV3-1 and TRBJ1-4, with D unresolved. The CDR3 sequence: CASTSGEKLFF. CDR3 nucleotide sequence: TGTGCCAGCACCAGCGGAGAAAAACTGTTTTTT.